This T cell receptor (beta chain) was found in a study of cytomegalovirus exposure and HLA in healthy donors. Study overall: The approximately 120 validation repertoires, a later analysis reported, used the same platform as the roughly 650 repertoires from the first cohort.

Study-wide results and caveats: According to a subsequent analysis, TCR clusters identified in the first cohort showed a tendency to co-occur across the roughly 120 validation repertoires. Investigators reported 164 TCR beta chains as tied to cytomegalovirus.

The V end lost 5 bases, the J end lost 5 bases, and 15 bases lay between the germline ends. Germline assignment: CDR1 KGHSH and CDR2 LQKENI. The CDR3 runs 14 residues. In regard to this clone: Its antigen is undetermined.

The repertoire was sequenced with immunoSEQ multiplex PCR; TCRdb's copy has only in-frame clones and lacks some. The sample holds about 64,000 clones, around 89% seen once. This sequence originates from a woman aged 18-29 years in good health and CMV-seronegative. Specimen: PBMCs. This chain uses TRBV18 with TRBJ1-1; possible D gene TRBD1, 6 bases. The CDR3 protein is CASSSIRGETEAFF. As DNA, the CDR3 is TGTGCCAGCTCATCGATCAGGGGAGAGACTGAAGCTTTCTTT. The whole variable domain, remainder taken from reference TRBV18 and TRBJ1-1, is NAGVMQNPRHLVRRRGQEARLRCSPMKGHSHVYWYRQLPEEGLKFMVYLQKENIIDESGMPKERFSAEFPKEGPSILRIQQVVRGDSAAYFCASSSIRGETEAFFGQGTRLTVV.